The clone carrying this T cell receptor beta chain was observed a single time. Its antigen is still unknown. In the PCR, 60 Vbeta and 13 Jbeta primers were used. Some clones are missing from TCRdb's copy, which holds only in-frame ones; the method was immunoSEQ multiplex PCR. This table holds about 130,000 clones, around 74% found once. Germline lookup yields CDR1 KGHSH and CDR2 LQKENI. The CDR3 sequence is 14 residues long. V lost 0 bases, J lost 6 bases, and 3 bases stayed unmatched. This record comes from a study of cytomegalovirus exposure and HLA in healthy donors. Study background: HLA-typed donors contributed about 85 million unique TCRs, which were held in an early data release.

Broader study findings: TCR beta chain V- and J-gene trimming was linked, in a later analysis, to a missense variant in DCLRE1C. Per published reports, the classifier diagnosed cytomegalovirus status with high specificity and sensitivity.

The receptor's source is a man aged 40-49 years in good health and CMV-seropositive. V is TRBV18 and J is TRBJ1-1, with 8 positions matching TRBD1. Sequencing input: PBMCs. The CDR3, as DNA: TGTGCCAGCTCACCACCGGACAGGGTAGCTGAAGCTTTCTTT. It specifies CASSPPDRVAEAFF.